Listed below are T cell receptor beta chains from one sample, sequenced in a study of shared T cell receptors in the human thymus. Here immunoSEQ multiplex PCR was the method, and the copy in TCRdb shows in-frame clones only, minus some. The sample records some 400,000 clones, around 95% being singletons. The material sequenced was thymocytes. The receptor source for this set is a human donor. CDR3s include the opening cysteine and the closing phenylalanine or tryptophan. Fields, in order: clone size, V gene, D gene, J gene, CDR3 protein, CDR3 DNA. A D gene is named only where the DNA matches it firmly. Size tells how often a clone was seen (once, few, many) or the class of an expanded clone, and some rows leave it out.

size: NA; V: TRBV18; D: TRBD2; J: TRBJ2-7; CDR3: CASSPGTSGSYEQYF; DNA: TGTGCCAGCTCACCAGGGACTAGCGGGAGTTACGAGCAGTACTTC
size: NA; V: TRBV30; D: NA; J: TRBJ1-4; CDR3: CAWSPGPNEKLFF; DNA: TGTGCCTGGAGTCCGGGGCCGAATGAAAAACTGTTTTTT
size: NA; V: TRBV7-2; D: NA; J: TRBJ2-2; CDR3: CASSPGREGALGTGELFF; DNA: TGTGCCAGCAGCCCCGGGAGGGAGGGGGCTCTGGGCACCGGGGAGCTGTTTTTT
size: NA; V: TRBV30; D: TRBD1; J: TRBJ2-7; CDR3: CAWSVDRDGTYEQYF; DNA: TGTGCCTGGAGTGTAGACAGGGACGGGACCTACGAGCAGTACTTC
size: NA; V: TRBV10-3; D: NA; J: TRBJ2-1; CDR3: CAISESQASYNEQFF; DNA: TGTGCCATCAGTGAGTCGCAGGCTAGCTACAATGAGCAGTTCTTC
size: NA; V: TRBV9; D: TRBD2; J: TRBJ2-2; CDR3: CASSVAPAGGVTGELFF; DNA: TGTGCCAGCAGCGTAGCCCCAGCGGGAGGAGTTACCGGGGAGCTGTTTTTT
size: NA; V: TRBV5-8; D: TRBD1; J: TRBJ2-2; CDR3: CASWSSDHGTAKGTGELFF; DNA: TGTGCCAGCTGGTCGAGCGACCACGGGACAGCCAAAGGGACCGGGGAGCTGTTTTTT
size: NA; V: TRBV4-3; D: NA; J: TRBJ2-3; CDR3: CASSQGQDLRDTQYF; DNA: TGCGCCAGCAGCCAAGGGCAGGACCTCAGAGATACGCAGTATTTT
size: NA; V: TRBV4-3; D: NA; J: TRBJ1-1; CDR3: CASSHSSTAIDTEAFF; DNA: TGCGCCAGCAGCCATTCCTCGACAGCTATAGACACTGAAGCTTTCTTT
size: few; V: TRBV30; D: TRBD1; J: TRBJ2-6; CDR3: CAPRTGALGANVLTF; DNA: TGTGCCCCGAGGACAGGGGCTCTCGGGGCCAACGTCCTGACTTTC
size: NA; V: TRBV6-1; D: NA; J: TRBJ2-3; CDR3: CASSDWVTGITDTQYF; DNA: TGTGCCAGCAGTGATTGGGTAACTGGGATCACAGATACGCAGTATTTT
size: NA; V: TRBV4-1; D: TRBD2; J: TRBJ2-1; CDR3: CASSQDGKREKSYNEQFF; DNA: TGCGCCAGCAGCCAAGATGGGAAGCGGGAAAAGTCCTACAATGAGCAGTTCTTC